This T cell receptor beta chain was sequenced in a study of CD8 T cells in ankylosing spondylitis. Overall study results and limits: Within ankylosing spondylitis blood, a TCR beta motif made up of fewer than ten highly homologous variants appeared to be characteristic.

This clonotype appeared many times. Antigen specificity is unknown. Each CDR3 protein gets one entry after TCRdb re-called the 5' RACE reads with MiXCR. The sample has fewer than 350,000 distinct CDR3 sequences, around a tenth seen once. V was clipped by 1 base and J by 1 base, with 5 bases between them. Germline CDR1 is DFQATT and CDR2 is SNEGSKA (reference sequence). CDR3 length equals 13 residues. The V gene is TRBV20-1, the J gene TRBJ1-5; D not resolved. Specimen: blood, either unsorted or a sorted T cell fraction (not recorded which). The source is a female donor with ankylosing spondylitis or in good health (not recorded which). DNA for the CDR3: TGCAGTGCTAGAGGGCAGAGCAATCAGCCCCAGCATTTT. It specifies CSARGQSNQPQHF.